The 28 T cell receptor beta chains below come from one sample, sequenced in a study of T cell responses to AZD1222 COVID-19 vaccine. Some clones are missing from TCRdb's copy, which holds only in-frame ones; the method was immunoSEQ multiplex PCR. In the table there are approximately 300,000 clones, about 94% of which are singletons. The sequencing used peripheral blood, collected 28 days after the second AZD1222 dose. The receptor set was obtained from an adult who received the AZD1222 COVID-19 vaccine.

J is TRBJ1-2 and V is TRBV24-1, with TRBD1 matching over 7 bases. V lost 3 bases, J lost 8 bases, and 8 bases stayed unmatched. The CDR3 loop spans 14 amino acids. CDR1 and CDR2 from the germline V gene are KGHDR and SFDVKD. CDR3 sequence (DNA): TGTGCCACCAGTGATCCCACAGGGGAGCTCGGCTACACCTTC. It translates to CATSDPTGELGYTF.

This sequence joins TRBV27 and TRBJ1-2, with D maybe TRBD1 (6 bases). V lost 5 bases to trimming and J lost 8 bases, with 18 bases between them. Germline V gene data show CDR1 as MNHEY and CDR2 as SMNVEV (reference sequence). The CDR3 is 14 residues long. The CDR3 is CASSPGTLGGGYTF. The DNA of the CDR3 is TGTGCCAGCAGTCCCGGGACACTAGGGGGAGGCTACACCTTC.

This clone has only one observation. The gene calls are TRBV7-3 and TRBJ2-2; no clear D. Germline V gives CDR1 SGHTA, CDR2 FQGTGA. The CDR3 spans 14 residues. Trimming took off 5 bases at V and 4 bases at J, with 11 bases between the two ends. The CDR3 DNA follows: TGTGCCAGCAGCCTGCTGGGTTCCACCGGGGAGCTGTTTTTT. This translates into CASSLLGSTGELFF.

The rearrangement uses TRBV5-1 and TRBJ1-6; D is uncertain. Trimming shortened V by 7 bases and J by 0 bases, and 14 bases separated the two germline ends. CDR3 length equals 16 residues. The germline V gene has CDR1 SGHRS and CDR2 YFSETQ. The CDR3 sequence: CASSRGGSSYNSPLHF. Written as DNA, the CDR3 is TGCGCCAGCTCCCGCGGTGGGAGCTCCTATAATTCACCCCTCCACTTT.

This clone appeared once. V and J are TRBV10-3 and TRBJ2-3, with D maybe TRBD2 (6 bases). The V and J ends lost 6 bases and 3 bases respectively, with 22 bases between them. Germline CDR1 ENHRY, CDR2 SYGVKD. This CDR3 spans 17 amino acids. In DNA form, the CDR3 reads TGTGCCATCAGCGCTCGGGGCTTCGTGGGGGGTACAGATACGCAGTATTTT. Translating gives CAISARGFVGGTDTQYF.

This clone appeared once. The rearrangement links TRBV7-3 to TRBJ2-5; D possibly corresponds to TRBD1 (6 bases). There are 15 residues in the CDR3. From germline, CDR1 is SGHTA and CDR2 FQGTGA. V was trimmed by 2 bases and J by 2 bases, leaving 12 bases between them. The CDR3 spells CASSLAGVGQETQYF. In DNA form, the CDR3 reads TGTGCCAGCAGCTTAGCAGGGGTGGGGCAAGAGACCCAGTACTTC.

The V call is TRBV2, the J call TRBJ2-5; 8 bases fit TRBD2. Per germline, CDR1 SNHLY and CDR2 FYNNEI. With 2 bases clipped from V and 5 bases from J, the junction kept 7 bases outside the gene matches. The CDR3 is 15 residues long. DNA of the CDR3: TGTGCCAGCAGTGAAATAGCGGGAAGTTCGGAGACCCAGTACTTC. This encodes CASSEIAGSSETQYF.

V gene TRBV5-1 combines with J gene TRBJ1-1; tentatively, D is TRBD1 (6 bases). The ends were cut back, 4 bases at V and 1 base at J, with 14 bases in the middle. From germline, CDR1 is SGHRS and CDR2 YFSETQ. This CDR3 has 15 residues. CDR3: CASSLGGFGNTEAFF. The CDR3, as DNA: TGCGCCAGCAGCCTCGGGGGCTTCGGGAACACTGAAGCTTTCTTT. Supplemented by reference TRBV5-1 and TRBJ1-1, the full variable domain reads KAGVTQTPRYLIKTRGQQVTLSCSPISGHRSVSWYQQTPGQGLQFLFEYFSETQRNKGNFPGRFSGRQFSNSRSEMNVSTLELGDSALYLCASSLGGFGNTEAFFGQGTRLTVV.

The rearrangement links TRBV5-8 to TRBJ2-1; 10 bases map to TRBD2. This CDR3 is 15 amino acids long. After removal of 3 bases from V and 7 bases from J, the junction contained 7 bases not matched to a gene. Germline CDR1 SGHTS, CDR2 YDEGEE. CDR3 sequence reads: CASSSFSGRTNEQFF. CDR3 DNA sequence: TGTGCCAGCAGCTCCTTTAGCGGGAGGACGAATGAGCAGTTCTTC.

CDR3 sequence: CASSLASYRAYNEQFF. The CDR3 coding sequence is TGTGCCAGCAGCTTAGCGAGCTACCGAGCCTACAATGAGCAGTTCTTC. The rearrangement links TRBV7-2 to TRBJ2-1; D call uncertain. V lost 0 bases to trimming and J lost 2 bases, with 11 bases between them. Germline V lookup: CDR1 SGHTA, CDR2 FQGNSA. The CDR3 has 16 amino acids. Supplemented by reference TRBV7-2 and TRBJ2-1, the full variable domain reads GAGVSQSPSNKVTEKGKDVELRCDPISGHTALYWYRQSLGQGLEFLIYFQGNSAPDKSGLPSDRFSAERTGGSVSTLTIQRTQQEDSAVYLCASSLASYRAYNEQFFGPGTRLTVL.

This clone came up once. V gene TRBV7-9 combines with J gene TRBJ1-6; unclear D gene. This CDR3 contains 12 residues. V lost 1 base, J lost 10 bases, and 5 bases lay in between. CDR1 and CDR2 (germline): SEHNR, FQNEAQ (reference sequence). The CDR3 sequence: CASSLVPSPLHF. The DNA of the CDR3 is TGTGCCAGCAGCTTAGTCCCCTCACCCCTCCACTTT.

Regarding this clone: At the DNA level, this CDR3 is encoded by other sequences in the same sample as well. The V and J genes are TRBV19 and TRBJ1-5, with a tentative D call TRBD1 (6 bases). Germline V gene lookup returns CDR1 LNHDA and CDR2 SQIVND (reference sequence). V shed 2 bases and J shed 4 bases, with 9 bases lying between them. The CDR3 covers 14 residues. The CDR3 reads CASSISQGNQPQHF. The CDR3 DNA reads TGTGCCAGTAGTATAAGTCAGGGGAATCAGCCCCAGCATTTT.

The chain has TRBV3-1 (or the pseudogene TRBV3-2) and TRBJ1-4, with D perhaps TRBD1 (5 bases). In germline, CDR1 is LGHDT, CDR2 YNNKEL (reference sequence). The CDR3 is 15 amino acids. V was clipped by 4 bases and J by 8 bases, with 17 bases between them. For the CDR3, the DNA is TGTGCCAGCAGCCCATGGCGTGGGGCCGAGGAAAAACTGTTTTTT. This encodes CASSPWRGAEEKLFF.

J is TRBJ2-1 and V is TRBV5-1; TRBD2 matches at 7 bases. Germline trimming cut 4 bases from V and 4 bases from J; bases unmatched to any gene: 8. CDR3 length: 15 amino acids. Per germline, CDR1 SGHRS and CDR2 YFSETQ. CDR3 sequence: CASSPSGGLYNEQFF. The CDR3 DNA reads TGCGCCAGCAGCCCTTCGGGGGGATTATACAATGAGCAGTTCTTC.

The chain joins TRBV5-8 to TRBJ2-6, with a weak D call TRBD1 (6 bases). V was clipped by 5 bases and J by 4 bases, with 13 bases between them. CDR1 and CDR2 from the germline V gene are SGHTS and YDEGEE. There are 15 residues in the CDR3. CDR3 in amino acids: CASRLSGAGANVLTF. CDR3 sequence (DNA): TGTGCCAGCAGACTATCAGGGGCCGGGGCCAACGTCCTGACTTTC.

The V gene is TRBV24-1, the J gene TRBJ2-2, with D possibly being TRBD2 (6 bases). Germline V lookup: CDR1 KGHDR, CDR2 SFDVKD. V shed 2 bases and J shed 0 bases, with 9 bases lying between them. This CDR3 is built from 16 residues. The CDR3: CATSDYGRANTGELFF. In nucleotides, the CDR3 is TGTGCCACCAGTGATTACGGGAGAGCGAACACCGGGGAGCTGTTTTTT.

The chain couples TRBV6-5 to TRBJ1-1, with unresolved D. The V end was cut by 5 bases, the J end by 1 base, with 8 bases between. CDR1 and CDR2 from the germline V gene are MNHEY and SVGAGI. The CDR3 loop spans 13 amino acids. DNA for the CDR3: TGTGCCAGCAGTCCGACCCAGAACACTGAAGCTTTCTTT. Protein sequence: CASSPTQNTEAFF.

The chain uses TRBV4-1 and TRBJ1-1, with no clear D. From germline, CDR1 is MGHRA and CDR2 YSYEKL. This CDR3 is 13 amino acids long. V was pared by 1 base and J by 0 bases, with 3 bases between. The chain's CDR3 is CASSQAVNTEAFF. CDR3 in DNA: TGCGCCAGCAGCCAAGCCGTGAACACTGAAGCTTTCTTT.

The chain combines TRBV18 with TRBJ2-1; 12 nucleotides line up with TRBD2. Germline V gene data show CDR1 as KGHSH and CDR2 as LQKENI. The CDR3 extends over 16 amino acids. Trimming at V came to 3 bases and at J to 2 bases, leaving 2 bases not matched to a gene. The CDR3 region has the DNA TGTGCCAGCTCACCGACTAGCGGGGGCACCTACAATGAGCAGTTCTTC. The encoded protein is CASSPTSGGTYNEQFF. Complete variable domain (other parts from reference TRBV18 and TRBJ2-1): NAGVMQNPRHLVRRRGQEARLRCSPMKGHSHVYWYRQLPEEGLKFMVYLQKENIIDESGMPKERFSAEFPKEGPSILRIQQVVRGDSAAYFCASSPTSGGTYNEQFFGPGTRLTVL.

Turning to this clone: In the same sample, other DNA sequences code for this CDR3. CDR3 nucleotides: TGCAGTGCTAGGGAAGAGACCCAGTACTTC. Its protein is CSAREETQYF. The chain is built from TRBV20-1 and TRBJ2-5; unclear D gene. The length of the CDR3 is 10 residues. Germline lookup yields CDR1 DFQATT and CDR2 SNEGSKA (reference sequence). The V gene lost 3 bases and the J gene lost 3 bases, with 2 bases spanning the gap.

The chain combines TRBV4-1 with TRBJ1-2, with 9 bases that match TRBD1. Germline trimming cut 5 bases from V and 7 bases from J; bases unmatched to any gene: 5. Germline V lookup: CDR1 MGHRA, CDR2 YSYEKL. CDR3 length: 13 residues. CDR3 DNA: TGCGCCAGCAGCTTACAGGGGGCGTTTGGCTACACCTTC. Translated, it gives CASSLQGAFGYTF.

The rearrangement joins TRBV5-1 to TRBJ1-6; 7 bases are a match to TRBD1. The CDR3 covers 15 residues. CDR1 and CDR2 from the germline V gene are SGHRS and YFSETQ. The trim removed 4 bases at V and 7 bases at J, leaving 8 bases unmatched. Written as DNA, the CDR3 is TGCGCCAGCAGCCCAGGACAGGCGGTAAATTCACCCCTCCACTTT. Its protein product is CASSPGQAVNSPLHF.

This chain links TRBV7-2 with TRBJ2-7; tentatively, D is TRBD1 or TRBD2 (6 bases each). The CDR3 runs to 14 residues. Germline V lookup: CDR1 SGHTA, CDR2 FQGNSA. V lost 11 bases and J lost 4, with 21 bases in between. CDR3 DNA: TGTGCCTCCGGGGGCAGCCTTGGGAAGTACGAGCAGTACTTC. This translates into CASGGSLGKYEQYF.

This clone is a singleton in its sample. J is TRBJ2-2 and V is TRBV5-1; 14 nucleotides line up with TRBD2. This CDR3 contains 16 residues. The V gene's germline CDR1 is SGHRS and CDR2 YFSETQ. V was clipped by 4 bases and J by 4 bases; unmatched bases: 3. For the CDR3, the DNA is TGCGCCAGCAGCGTCGGACTAGCGGGGGGCACCGGGGAGCTGTTTTTT. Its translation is CASSVGLAGGTGELFF.

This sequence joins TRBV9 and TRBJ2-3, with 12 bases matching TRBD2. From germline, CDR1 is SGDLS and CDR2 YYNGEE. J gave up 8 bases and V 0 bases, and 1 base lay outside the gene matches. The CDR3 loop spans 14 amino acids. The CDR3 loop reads CASSVGLAGATQYF. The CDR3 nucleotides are TGTGCCAGCAGCGTAGGACTAGCGGGAGCTACGCAGTATTTT.

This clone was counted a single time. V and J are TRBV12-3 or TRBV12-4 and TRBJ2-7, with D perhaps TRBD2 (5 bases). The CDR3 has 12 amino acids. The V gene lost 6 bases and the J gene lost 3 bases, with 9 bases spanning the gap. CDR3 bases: TGTGCCAGCAGAGAGGGCTACTACGAGCAGTACTTC. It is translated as CASREGYYEQYF.

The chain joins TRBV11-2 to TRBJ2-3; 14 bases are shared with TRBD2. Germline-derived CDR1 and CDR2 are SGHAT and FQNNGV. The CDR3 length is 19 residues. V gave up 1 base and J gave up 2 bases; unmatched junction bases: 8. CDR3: CASSLVSGLAGASTDTQYF. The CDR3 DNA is TGTGCCAGCAGCTTAGTGTCGGGACTAGCGGGGGCCTCCACAGATACGCAGTATTTT.

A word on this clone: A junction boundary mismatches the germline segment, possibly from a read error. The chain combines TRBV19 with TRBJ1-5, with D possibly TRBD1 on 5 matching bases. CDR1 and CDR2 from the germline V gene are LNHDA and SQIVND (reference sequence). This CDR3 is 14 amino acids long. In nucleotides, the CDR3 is TGTGCCAGTTCCTCGGGGGGTAGCCATCAGCCCCAGCATTTT. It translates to CASSSGGSHQPQHF.